Listed below are T cell receptor beta chains from one sample, sequenced in a study of molecular identifiers for immune sequencing clone quantification. TCRdb called the PCR reads again in MiXCR, with one record for every CDR3 protein. Of about half a million distinct CDR3 sequences in the sample, roughly 23% were seen once. Sequencing was carried out using naive CD8+ T cells from blood, with Jurkat cell RNA spiked in. These receptor sequences come from a human donor in good health. Some libraries in this study had Jurkat cell RNA spiked in. The CDR3 runs from the conserved cysteine through the conserved F or W. D genes are given only for firm matches. Part of the rows lack a size; the others show once, few, many or a class for expanded clones.

CDR3 DNA | CDR3 protein | J gene | D gene | clone size | V gene
TGTGCCAGCAGTTGGCAGGTTAATCAGCCCCAGCATTTT | CASSWQVNQPQHF | TRBJ1-5 | - | - | TRBV27
TGCGCCAGCAGCCGAACCGGGACAGGGAATGCTGAAGCTTTCTTT | CASSRTGTGNAEAFF | TRBJ1-1 | TRBD1 | - | TRBV4-1
TGTGCCAGCCTTAAGTATATTTTT | CASLKYIF | TRBJ1-3 | - | - | TRBV5-6
TGCGCCAGCAGCCAAGAGCGCAAGTACGAGCAGTACTTC | CASSQERKYEQYF | TRBJ2-7 | - | - | TRBV4-3
TGTGCCAGCAGTTACTCGACTAGCCTTCAAGAGACCCAGTACTTC | CASSYSTSLQETQYF | TRBJ2-5 | TRBD2 | few | TRBV6-2/TRBV6-3
TGTGCCAGCAGCGTCGACATGAGCTCTGGAAACACCATATATTTT | CASSVDMSSGNTIYF | TRBJ1-3 | - | few | TRBV9
TGTGCCAGCAGCGTCGGACAGGGGTTCGGAGAGCAGTACTTC | CASSVGQGFGEQYF | TRBJ2-7 | TRBD1 | many | TRBV9
TGTGCCAGCAGTTTAGGTTCTAGCAGCCCCTACGAGCAGTACTTC | CASSLGSSSPYEQYF | TRBJ2-7 | - | - | TRBV27
TGTGCCAGCAGCCGAGGAACAGGGATCCACGAGCAGTACTTC | CASSRGTGIHEQYF | TRBJ2-7 | - | many | TRBV13
TGCGCCAGCAGCCAAGTAGCGGACGCCAACGGAGCTTTCTTT | CASSQVADANGAFF | TRBJ1-1 | - | many | TRBV4-1
TGTGCCAGCAGTTCGGCGGGGGGGTCAGATACGCAGTATTTT | CASSSAGGSDTQYF | TRBJ2-3 | TRBD2 | many | TRBV12-3/TRBV12-4
TGTGCCAGCAGCCCAACAGGGGATTACACCGGGGAGCTGTTTTTT | CASSPTGDYTGELFF | TRBJ2-2 | TRBD1 | - | TRBV7-9
TGTGCCAGCAGCTTACAACTGGCAAGACGAGTCGGGTTAGGCACTGAAGCTTTCTTT | CASSLQLARRVGLGTEAFF | TRBJ1-1 | - | - | TRBV7-9
TGTGCCAGCAGTTTAACCCCGGGGACAGAACTCACAGATACGCAGTATTTT | CASSLTPGTELTDTQYF | TRBJ2-3 | TRBD1 | few | TRBV27
TGCGCCAGCAGCCAAGACACCGGGACATTACCTAGCACAGATACGCAGTATTTT | CASSQDTGTLPSTDTQYF | TRBJ2-3 | - | many | TRBV4-3
TGTGCCAGCAGTTCGTTAGCGGGGGAAAAAGCCGGGGAGCTGTTTTTT | CASSSLAGEKAGELFF | TRBJ2-2 | TRBD2 | few | TRBV27
TGTGCCTGTTCGGGACAGGCGACCTACGAGCAGTACTTC | CACSGQATYEQYF | TRBJ2-7 | TRBD1 | few | TRBV30
TGTGCCAGCAGCTCCGGGGTCCCCTATAATTCACCCCTCCACTTT | CASSSGVPYNSPLHF | TRBJ1-6 | - | few | TRBV7-9
TGTGCCAGCAGCAAAGGGACAGTGTTCAACACCATATATTTT | CASSKGTVFNTIYF | TRBJ1-3 | - | many | TRBV21-1
TGTGCCAGTAGTTCGACAGCCTCTCTTGAAGCTTTCTTT | CASSSTASLEAFF | TRBJ1-1 | - | few | TRBV19
TGTGCCAGCGAGGGACAGGGGGCTCGTCAGCCCCAGCATTTT | CASEGQGARQPQHF | TRBJ1-5 | TRBD1 | many | TRBV28
TGTGCCAGCAGCAAAGGTGGGGCCAACGTCCTGACTTTC | CASSKGGANVLTF | TRBJ2-6 | - | many | TRBV21-1
TGTGCCAGCAGCTACCTAGCGGGGGGGTTAGAAGAGACCCAGTACTTC | CASSYLAGGLEETQYF | TRBJ2-5 | TRBD2 | many | TRBV11-2
TGTGCCAGCAAGGATATGAGAGGGAATGAGCAGTTCTTC | CASKDMRGNEQFF | TRBJ2-1 | - | - | TRBV6-2/TRBV6-3
TGCAGTGTCAAGGGGGGAGCGGGAGGAAATTCCTACGAGCAGTACTTC | CSVKGGAGGNSYEQYF | TRBJ2-7 | TRBD2 | many | TRBV20-1
TGTGCCAGCAGCTTAGGCGGGCTAGCTGGAGATACGCAGTATTTT | CASSLGGLAGDTQYF | TRBJ2-3 | - | few | TRBV11-2
TGTGCCTGGAGTCAGGGTGTTATTATCACAGATACGCAGTATTTT | CAWSQGVIITDTQYF | TRBJ2-3 | - | many | TRBV30
TGTGCCAGCAGTTGGCTCAGGGCCGGAGAGACCCAGTACTTC | CASSWLRAGETQYF | TRBJ2-5 | - | many | TRBV27
TGTGCCAGCAGCTCCACCCGGGACAGGATACCCACCGGGGAGCTGTTTTTT | CASSSTRDRIPTGELFF | TRBJ2-2 | TRBD1 | - | TRBV28
TGTGCCAGCAGCCCATGGACAGGGTTGGGCACTGAAGCTTTCTTT | CASSPWTGLGTEAFF | TRBJ1-1 | TRBD1 | many | TRBV5-5